The clone carrying this T cell receptor beta chain was observed a handful of times. CDR3 length: 21 amino acids. Germline V gene sequence: CDR1 MNHEY, CDR2 SMNVEV (reference sequence). The V and J ends lost 4 bases and 1 base, in that order; junction bases with no gene match: 22. The data belong to a study of blood T cell repertoires in COVID-19. Study background: Samples of COVID-19 (acute and convalescent) were obtained from the United States, Italy and Spain. In each case, the material was cDNA or gDNA derived from T cells, B-cell-depleted T cells, or PBMCs.

Methods used by the authors: Reference gene primer amplification gave nucleated cell count estimates. The method was immunoSEQ multiplex PCR; TCRdb's version includes in-frame clones alone and lacks a portion of them. The D gene and trimming were derived from the DNA, and the V and J assignments and clone size from that table. Of tens of thousands of clones in the sample, more than 80% were seen once. This clonotype originated in a man aged 55-75 years with acute or convalescent COVID-19. Sequencing used peripheral blood. This chain joins TRBV27 and TRBJ1-5; 7 positions agree with TRBD1. This chain's CDR3 is CASSSRSYTGASHGSNQPQHF. In DNA, the CDR3 is TGTGCCAGCAGTTCTCGTAGTTACACAGGGGCGTCCCATGGGAGCAATCAGCCCCAGCATTTT.